This TCR beta chain was identified during a study of early T cells in non-severe SARS-CoV-2 infection. Whole-study context: Unsorted whole-blood RNA was sequenced in bulk, leaving chains unpaired.

This clonotype was observed a handful of times. The antigen is undetermined. TCRdb reanalysed the 5' RACE reads using MiXCR and keeps one entry per CDR3 protein. Of about 59,000 distinct CDR3 sequences in the sample, roughly 13% were seen once. Study-level findings and limits: CD4 and private specificities were missed by VDJdb matching, which favored anti-spike CD8 responses.

Germline loops: CDR1 SGHTA, CDR2 FQGNSA. The V gene lost 5 bases and the J gene lost 7 bases, with 19 bases spanning the gap. The CDR3 runs to 15 residues. The sequenced sample was whole blood, obtained at baseline. This chain connects TRBV7-2 to TRBJ2-3; D perhaps matches TRBD1 (5 bases). This receptor was identified in an adult who was a healthcare worker with PCR-confirmed SARS-CoV-2 infection or an uninfected control (not recorded which). The CDR3 bases are TGTGCCAGCAGCGCCGGCAGGGCCCCTTCATATACGCAGTATTTT. Its protein product is CASSAGRAPSYTQYF.